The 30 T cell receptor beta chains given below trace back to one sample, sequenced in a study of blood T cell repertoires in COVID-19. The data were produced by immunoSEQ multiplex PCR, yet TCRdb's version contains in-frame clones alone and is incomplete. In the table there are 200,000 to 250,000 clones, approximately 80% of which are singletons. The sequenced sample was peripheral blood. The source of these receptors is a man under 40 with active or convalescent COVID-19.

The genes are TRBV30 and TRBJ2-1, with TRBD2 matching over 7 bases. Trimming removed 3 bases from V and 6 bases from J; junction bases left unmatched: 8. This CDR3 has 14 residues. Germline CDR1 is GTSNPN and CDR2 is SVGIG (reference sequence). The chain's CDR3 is CAWSPGLVPNEQFF. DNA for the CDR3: TGTGCCTGGAGCCCAGGACTAGTCCCCAATGAGCAGTTCTTC.

The CDR3 reads CASSRKGASYEQYF. CDR3 nucleotides: TGTGCCAGCAGCCGGAAGGGGGCCTCCTACGAGCAGTACTTC. The chain links TRBV5-4 to TRBJ2-7; TRBD1 agrees at 7 bases. The germline V gene has CDR1 SGHNT and CDR2 YYREEE (reference sequence). This CDR3 contains 14 residues. Trimming took 4 bases from V and 0 from J; bases not matched to a gene: 4.

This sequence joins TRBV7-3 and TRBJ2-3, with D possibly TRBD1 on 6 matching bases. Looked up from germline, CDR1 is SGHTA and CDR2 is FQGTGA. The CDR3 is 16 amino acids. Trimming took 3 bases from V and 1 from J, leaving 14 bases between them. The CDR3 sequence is CASSLGSPGGTDTQYF. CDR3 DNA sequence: TGTGCCAGCAGCTTGGGGTCCCCAGGGGGCACAGATACGCAGTATTTT. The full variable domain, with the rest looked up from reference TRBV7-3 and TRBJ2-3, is GAGVSQTPSNKVTEKGKYVELRCDPISGHTALYWYRQSLGQGPEFLIYFQGTGAADDSGLPNDRFFAVRPEGSVSTLKIQRTERGDSAVYLCASSLGSPGGTDTQYFGPGTRLTVL.

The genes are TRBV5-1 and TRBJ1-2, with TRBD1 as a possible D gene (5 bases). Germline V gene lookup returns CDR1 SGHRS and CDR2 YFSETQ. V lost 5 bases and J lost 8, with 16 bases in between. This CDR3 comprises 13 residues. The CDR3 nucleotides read TGCGCCAGCAGTCCTTCCCCGGGGGAGGGCTACACCTTC. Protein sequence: CASSPSPGEGYTF. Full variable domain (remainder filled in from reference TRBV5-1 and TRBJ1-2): KAGVTQTPRYLIKTRGQQVTLSCSPISGHRSVSWYQQTPGQGLQFLFEYFSETQRNKGNFPGRFSGRQFSNSRSEMNVSTLELGDSALYLCASSPSPGEGYTFGSGTRLTVV.

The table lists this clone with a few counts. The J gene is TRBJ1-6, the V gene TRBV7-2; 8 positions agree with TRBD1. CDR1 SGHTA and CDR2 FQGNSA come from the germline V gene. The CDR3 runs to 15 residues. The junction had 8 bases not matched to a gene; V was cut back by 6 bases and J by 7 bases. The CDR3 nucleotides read TGTGCCAGCAGACCTGGACAGGGAAGGAATTCACCCCTCCACTTT. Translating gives CASRPGQGRNSPLHF.

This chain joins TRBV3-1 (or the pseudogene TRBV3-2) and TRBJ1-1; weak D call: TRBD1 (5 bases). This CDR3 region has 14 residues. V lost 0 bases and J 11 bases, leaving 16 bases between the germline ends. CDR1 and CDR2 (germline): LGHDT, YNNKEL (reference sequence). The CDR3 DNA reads TGTGCCAGCAGCCAAGATGTGGGGCTCCGTGGGGCTTTCTTT. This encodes CASSQDVGLRGAFF.

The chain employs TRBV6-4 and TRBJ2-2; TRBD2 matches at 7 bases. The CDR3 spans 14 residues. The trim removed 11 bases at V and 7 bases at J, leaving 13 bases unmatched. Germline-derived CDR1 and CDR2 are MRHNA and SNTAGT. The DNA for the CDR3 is TGTGCCTCCCGAAGGGAGGGCCCTGGCGGGGAGCTGTTTTTT. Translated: CASRREGPGGELFF.

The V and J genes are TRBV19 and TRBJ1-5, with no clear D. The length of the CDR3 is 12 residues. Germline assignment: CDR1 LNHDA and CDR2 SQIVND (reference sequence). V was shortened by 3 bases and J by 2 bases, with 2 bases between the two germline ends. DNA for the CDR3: TGTGCCAGTAGTATCGGCAATCAGCCCCAGCATTTT. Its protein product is CASSIGNQPQHF.

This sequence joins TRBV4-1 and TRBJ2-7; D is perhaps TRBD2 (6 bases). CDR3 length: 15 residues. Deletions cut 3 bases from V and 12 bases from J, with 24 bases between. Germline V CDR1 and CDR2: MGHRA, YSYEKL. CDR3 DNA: TGCGCCAGCAGCCAGGACAATACGGGACTTTTTCGTGGGTACTTC. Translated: CASSQDNTGLFRGYF.

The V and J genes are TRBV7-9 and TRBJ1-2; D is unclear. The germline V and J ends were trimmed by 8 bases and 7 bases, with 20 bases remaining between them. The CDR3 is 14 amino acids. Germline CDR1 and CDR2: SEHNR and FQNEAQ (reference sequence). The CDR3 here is CASYYDNLLSGYTF. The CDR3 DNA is TGTGCCAGCTATTACGACAATTTGTTATCTGGCTACACCTTC.

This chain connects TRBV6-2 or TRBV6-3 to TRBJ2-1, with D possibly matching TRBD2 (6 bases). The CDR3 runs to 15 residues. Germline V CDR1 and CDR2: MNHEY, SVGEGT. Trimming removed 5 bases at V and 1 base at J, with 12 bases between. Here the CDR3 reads CASSRERVSYNEQFF. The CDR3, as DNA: TGTGCCAGCAGTCGAGAGCGGGTATCCTACAATGAGCAGTTCTTC.

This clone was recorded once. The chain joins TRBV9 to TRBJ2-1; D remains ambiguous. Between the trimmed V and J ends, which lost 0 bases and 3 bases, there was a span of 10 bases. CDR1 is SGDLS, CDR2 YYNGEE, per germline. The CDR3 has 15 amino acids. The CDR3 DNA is TGTGCCAGCAGCGTAGCAGCGTCTATCTACAATGAGCAGTTCTTC. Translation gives CASSVAASIYNEQFF.

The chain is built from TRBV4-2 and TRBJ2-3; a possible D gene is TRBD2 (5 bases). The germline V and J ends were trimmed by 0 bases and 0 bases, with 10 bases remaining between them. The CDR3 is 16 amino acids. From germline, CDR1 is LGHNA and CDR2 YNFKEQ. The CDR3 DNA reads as TGTGCCAGCAGCCAAGATTGGACTGCTAGCACAGATACGCAGTATTTT. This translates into CASSQDWTASTDTQYF.

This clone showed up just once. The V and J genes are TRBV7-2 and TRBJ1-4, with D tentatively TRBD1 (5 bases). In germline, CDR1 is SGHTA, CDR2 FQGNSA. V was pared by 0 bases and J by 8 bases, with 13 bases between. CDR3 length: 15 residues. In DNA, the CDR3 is TGTGCCAGCAGCTTAGCAAGCAGGGTGGAAGAAAAACTGTTTTTT. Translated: CASSLASRVEEKLFF.

In nucleotides, the CDR3 is TGTGCCAGCTCCGATAAGACAGGGTCCTACGAGCAGTACTTC. Encoded protein: CASSDKTGSYEQYF. This chain uses TRBV18 with TRBJ2-7, with 7 positions matching TRBD1. The V segment lost 6 bases and the J segment 1 base; nucleotides outside the gene matches: 6. Per the germline V gene, CDR1 is KGHSH and CDR2 is LQKENI. The CDR3 contains 14 residues.

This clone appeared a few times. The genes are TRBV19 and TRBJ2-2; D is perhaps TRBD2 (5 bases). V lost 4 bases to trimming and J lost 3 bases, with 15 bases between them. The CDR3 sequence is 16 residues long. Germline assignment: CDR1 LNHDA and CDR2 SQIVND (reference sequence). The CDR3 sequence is CASSTLGESYTGELFF. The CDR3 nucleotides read TGTGCCAGTAGTACCCTCGGGGAGTCCTACACCGGGGAGCTGTTTTTT.

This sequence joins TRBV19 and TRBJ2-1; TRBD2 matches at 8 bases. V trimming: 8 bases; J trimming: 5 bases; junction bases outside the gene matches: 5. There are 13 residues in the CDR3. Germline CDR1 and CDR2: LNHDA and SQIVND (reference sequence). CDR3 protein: CASGGGPNNEQFF. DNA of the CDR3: TGTGCCAGTGGCGGGGGGCCCAACAATGAGCAGTTCTTC.

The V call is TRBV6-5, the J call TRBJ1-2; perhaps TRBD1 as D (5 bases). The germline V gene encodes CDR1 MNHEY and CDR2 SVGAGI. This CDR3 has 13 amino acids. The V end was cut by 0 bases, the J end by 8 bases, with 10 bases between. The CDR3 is CASSYSSRTGYTF. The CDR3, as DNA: TGTGCCAGCAGTTACTCGAGCAGGACAGGCTACACCTTC.

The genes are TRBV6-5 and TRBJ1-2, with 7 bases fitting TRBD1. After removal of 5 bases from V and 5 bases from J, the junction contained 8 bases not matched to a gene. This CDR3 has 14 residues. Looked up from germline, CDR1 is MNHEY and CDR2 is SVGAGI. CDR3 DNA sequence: TGTGCCAGCAGTCGCACCGACAGGGATTATGGCTACACCTTC. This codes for CASSRTDRDYGYTF.

The CDR3 reads CASRGRSGQEPGGYTF. CDR3 DNA: TGTGCCAGCCGTGGTCGGTCGGGACAGGAACCAGGTGGCTACACCTTC. J is TRBJ1-2 and V is TRBV6-6; 8 nucleotides align to TRBD1. With 8 bases clipped from V and 7 bases from J, the junction kept 18 bases outside the gene matches. The germline V gene encodes CDR1 MNHNY and CDR2 SVGAGI (reference sequence). The CDR3 loop spans 16 amino acids.

CDR3 amino acids: CASSYGTSGIYEQYF. In DNA, the CDR3 is TGTGCCAGCAGTTATGGGACTAGCGGGATCTACGAGCAGTACTTC. The chain is built from TRBV6-5 and TRBJ2-7; 13 nucleotides line up with TRBD2. V gave up 3 bases and J gave up 3 bases; unmatched junction bases: 2. The CDR3 covers 15 residues. In germline, CDR1 is MNHEY, CDR2 SVGAGI.

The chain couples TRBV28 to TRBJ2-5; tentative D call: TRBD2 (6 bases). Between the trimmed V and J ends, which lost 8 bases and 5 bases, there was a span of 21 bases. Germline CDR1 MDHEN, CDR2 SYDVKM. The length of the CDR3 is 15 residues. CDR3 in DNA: TGTGCCAGCGAGTCTCCTAGCGCGGGTAAGGAGACCCAGTACTTC. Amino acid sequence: CASESPSAGKETQYF.

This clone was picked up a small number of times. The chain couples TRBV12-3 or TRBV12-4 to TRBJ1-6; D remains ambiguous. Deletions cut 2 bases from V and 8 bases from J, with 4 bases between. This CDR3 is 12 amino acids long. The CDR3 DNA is TGTGCCAGCAGTTTACGGTATTCACCCCTCCACTTT. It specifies CASSLRYSPLHF.

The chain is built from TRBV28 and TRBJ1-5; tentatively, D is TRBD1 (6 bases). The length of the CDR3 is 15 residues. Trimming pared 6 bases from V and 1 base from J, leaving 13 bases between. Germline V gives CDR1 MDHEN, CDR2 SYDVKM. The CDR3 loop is CASSLPGGSNQPQHF. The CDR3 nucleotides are TGTGCCAGCAGCTTACCGGGGGGCAGCAATCAGCCCCAGCATTTT.

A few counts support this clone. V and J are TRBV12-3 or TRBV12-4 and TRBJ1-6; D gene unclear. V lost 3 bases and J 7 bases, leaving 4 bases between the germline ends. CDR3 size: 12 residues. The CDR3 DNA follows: TGTGCCAGCAGTTTGTCGAATTCACCCCTCCACTTT. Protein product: CASSLSNSPLHF.

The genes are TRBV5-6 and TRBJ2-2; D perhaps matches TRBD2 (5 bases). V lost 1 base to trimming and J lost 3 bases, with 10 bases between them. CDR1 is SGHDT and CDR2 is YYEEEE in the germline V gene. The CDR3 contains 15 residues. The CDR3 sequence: CASSLPSIYTGELFF. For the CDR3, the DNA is TGTGCCAGCAGCTTGCCTAGCATCTACACCGGGGAGCTGTTTTTT.

This CDR3 reads CASSYSSRTNYGYTF. The CDR3, as DNA: TGTGCCAGCAGTTACTCGTCCAGAACCAACTATGGCTACACCTTC. The chain carries TRBV6-6 and TRBJ1-2; D is uncertain. Trimming removed 0 bases from V and 2 bases from J, with 10 bases in between. CDR1 and CDR2 (germline): MNHNY, SVGAGI (reference sequence). The CDR3 is 15 residues long.

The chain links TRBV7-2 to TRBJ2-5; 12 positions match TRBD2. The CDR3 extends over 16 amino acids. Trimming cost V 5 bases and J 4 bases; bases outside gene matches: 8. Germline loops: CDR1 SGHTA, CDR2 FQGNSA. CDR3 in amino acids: CASSPRASGRVETQYF. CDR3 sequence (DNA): TGTGCCAGCAGCCCCCGTGCTAGCGGGAGGGTAGAGACCCAGTACTTC.

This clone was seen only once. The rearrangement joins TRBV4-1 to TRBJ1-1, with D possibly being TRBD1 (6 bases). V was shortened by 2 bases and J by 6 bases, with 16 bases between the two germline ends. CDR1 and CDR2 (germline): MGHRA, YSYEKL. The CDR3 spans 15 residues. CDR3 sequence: CASSQMTGSRAEAFF. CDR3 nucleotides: TGCGCCAGCAGCCAAATGACAGGCTCGAGGGCTGAAGCTTTCTTT.

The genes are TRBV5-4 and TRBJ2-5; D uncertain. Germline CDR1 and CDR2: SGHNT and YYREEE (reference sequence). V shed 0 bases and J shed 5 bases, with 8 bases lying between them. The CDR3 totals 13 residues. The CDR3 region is CASSLGARETQYF. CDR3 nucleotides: TGTGCCAGCAGCTTGGGCGCCAGGGAGACCCAGTACTTC.